These 23 T cell receptor beta chains originate from one sample sequenced in a study of blood T cell repertoires in COVID-19. Assay used: immunoSEQ multiplex PCR; TCRdb lists only in-frame clones, some missing. Among about 320,000 clones listed, 85% were seen once. Sequences were obtained from peripheral blood. The receptor source for this set is a human donor in a cohort sampled during active COVID-19.

The V and J genes are TRBV2 and TRBJ1-4; TRBD1 aligns across 8 bases. The CDR3 is made up of 14 amino acids. Per germline, CDR1 SNHLY and CDR2 FYNNEI. J gave up 8 bases and V 8 bases, and 10 bases lay outside the gene matches. The CDR3 protein is CASVGTGFREKLFF. The DNA of the CDR3 is TGTGCCAGCGTTGGGACAGGTTTTCGCGAAAAACTGTTTTTT.

This clone was detected ten times or more. The J gene is TRBJ2-1, the V gene TRBV19, with 8 bases lining up with TRBD1. The V and J ends lost 10 bases and 9 bases, in that order; junction bases with no gene match: 5. The CDR3 is 11 amino acids. From germline, CDR1 is LNHDA and CDR2 SQIVND (reference sequence). The DNA for the CDR3 is TGTGCCACCCAGGGGGCGGTTGAGCAGTTCTTC. This sequence encodes CATQGAVEQFF.

The chain joins TRBV5-1 to TRBJ1-2; tentative D call: TRBD1 (6 bases). Trimming left V 3 bases short and J 2 bases short, with 11 bases between. The CDR3 is 14 residues long. From germline, CDR1 is SGHRS and CDR2 YFSETQ. The CDR3 DNA reads as TGCGCCAGCAGCTCCGGACAGCCCAACTATGGCTACACCTTC. Its translation: CASSSGQPNYGYTF. The variable domain in full, with the rest retrieved from reference TRBV5-1 and TRBJ1-2, is KAGVTQTPRYLIKTRGQQVTLSCSPISGHRSVSWYQQTPGQGLQFLFEYFSETQRNKGNFPGRFSGRQFSNSRSEMNVSTLELGDSALYLCASSSGQPNYGYTFGSGTRLTVV.

The rearrangement links TRBV18 to TRBJ2-7; TRBD1 agrees at 7 bases. Germline loops: CDR1 KGHSH, CDR2 LQKENI. V gave up 5 bases and J gave up 7 bases; unmatched junction bases: 11. This CDR3 is 14 amino acids long. The CDR3 loop reads CASSSRQGGGEQYF. In nucleotides, the CDR3 is TGTGCCAGCTCATCTCGACAGGGTGGGGGAGAGCAGTACTTC. Filled out from reference TRBV18 and TRBJ2-7, the complete variable domain reads NAGVMQNPRHLVRRRGQEARLRCSPMKGHSHVYWYRQLPEEGLKFMVYLQKENIIDESGMPKERFSAEFPKEGPSILRIQQVVRGDSAAYFCASSSRQGGGEQYFGPGTRLTVT.

This clone has a count of ten or more. A read error may account for a junction end that differs from germline. The gene calls are TRBV2 and TRBJ2-2; the D gene is possibly TRBD1 (7 bases). This CDR3 spans 15 amino acids. From germline, CDR1 is SNHLY and CDR2 FYNNEI. CDR3 nucleotide sequence: TGTGCCAGCAGTGAGCGGAGGGGGCGCACCCGGGAGCTGTTTTTT. This gives the protein CASSERRGRTRELFF.

The chain recombines TRBV12-2 with TRBJ1-2; the table names TRBD1, a call not compared with the DNA. TRBV12-2 is a documented pseudogene. This CDR3 contains 17 residues. CDR3 residues: CASRLGTTGPAGHGYTF. DNA for the CDR3: TGTGCAAGTCGCTTAGGAACCACAGGGCCCGCCGGCCATGGCTACACCTTC.

J is TRBJ2-5 and V is TRBV7-9; 10 bases map to TRBD1. After removal of 3 bases from V and 5 bases from J, the junction contained 9 bases not matched to a gene. This CDR3 has 16 residues. CDR1 is SEHNR and CDR2 is FQNEAQ in the germline V gene (reference sequence). CDR3 region: CASSLVRDRGEETQYF. The CDR3 nucleotides read TGTGCCAGCAGCTTGGTTAGGGACAGGGGAGAGGAGACCCAGTACTTC.

The chain carries TRBV28 and TRBJ1-2; 7 bases map to TRBD1. The CDR3 sequence is 12 residues long. V shed 10 bases, J shed 7 bases, and the junction held 9 bases outside the gene matches. The germline CDR1 and CDR2 sequences are MDHEN and SYDVKM. The CDR3 region is CATRGQGGGYTF. The CDR3 DNA reads TGTGCCACCCGGGGGCAGGGGGGTGGCTACACCTTC.

The chain uses TRBV20-1 and TRBJ2-3, with a possible D match to TRBD1 (6 bases). There are 11 residues in the CDR3. The germline CDR1 and CDR2 sequences are DFQATT and SNEGSKA (reference sequence). V lost 5 bases, J lost 6 bases, and 9 bases lay in between. The CDR3 region is CSAQRGDTQYF. DNA for the CDR3: TGCAGTGCTCAGAGGGGGGATACGCAGTATTTT.

This clone was seen a single time. This sequence joins TRBV28 and TRBJ1-1, with D unclear. The CDR3 runs 12 residues. Per germline, CDR1 MDHEN and CDR2 SYDVKM. Trimming took 3 bases from V and 8 from J, leaving 10 bases between them. CDR3 sequence: CASSLGGREAFF. CDR3 in DNA: TGTGCCAGCAGTTTGGGTGGCAGGGAAGCTTTCTTT. The variable domain in full, with the rest retrieved from reference TRBV28 and TRBJ1-1, is DVKVTQSSRYLVKRTGEKVFLECVQDMDHENMFWYRQDPGLGLRLIYFSYDVKMKEKGDIPEGYSVSREKKERFSLILESASTNQTSMYLCASSLGGREAFFGQGTRLTVV.

This chain uses TRBV6-5 with TRBJ2-2; maybe TRBD1 (6 bases). Germline V gene data show CDR1 as MNHEY and CDR2 as SVGAGI. Trimming removed 11 bases at V and 0 bases at J, with 16 bases between. This CDR3 has 15 amino acids. In nucleotides, the CDR3 is TGTGCCTCTTACAGGGAGCCCTCGAACACCGGGGAGCTGTTTTTT. Translation gives CASYREPSNTGELFF.

The chain combines TRBV5-1 with TRBJ2-3; 13 nucleotides align to TRBD2. Trimming cost V 7 bases and J 3 bases; bases outside gene matches: 11. Germline V gene data show CDR1 as SGHRS and CDR2 as YFSETQ. This CDR3 has 17 residues. The CDR3 is CASGTPTTSGGTDTQYF. The DNA of the CDR3 is TGCGCCAGCGGGACGCCAACGACTAGCGGGGGGACAGATACGCAGTATTTT.

This clone occurred a few times. The rearrangement uses TRBV7-9 and TRBJ1-2; no clear D gene. V was shortened by 0 bases and J by 2 bases, with 10 bases between the two germline ends. The CDR3 totals 15 residues. The germline V gene has CDR1 SEHNR and CDR2 FQNEAQ (reference sequence). DNA for the CDR3: TGTGCCAGCAGCTTAGCGTCAAAGCCGAACTATGGCTACACCTTC. Amino acid sequence: CASSLASKPNYGYTF.

The V call is TRBV15, the J call TRBJ1-1; D is possibly TRBD1 (5 bases). Deletions cut 0 bases from V and 8 bases from J, with 10 bases between. CDR1 and CDR2 from the germline V gene are LNHNV and YYDKDF (reference sequence). CDR3 length: 13 amino acids. The CDR3 nucleotides are TGTGCCACCAGCAGAGATCTTAGGACAGAAGCTTTCTTT. Protein: CATSRDLRTEAFF.

The V call is TRBV27, the J call TRBJ1-1; 7 positions agree with TRBD1. V was pared by 5 bases and J by 2 bases, with 8 bases of the junction left unmatched. There are 15 residues in the CDR3. Germline V lookup: CDR1 MNHEY, CDR2 SMNVEV (reference sequence). CDR3 nucleotide sequence: TGTGCCAGCAGTGAACAGGGGCTCTTTAACACTGAAGCTTTCTTT. This codes for CASSEQGLFNTEAFF.

The CDR3 reads CASSEANNSEQYF. In nucleotides, the CDR3 is TGTGCCAGCAGTGAAGCAAATAACTCGGAGCAGTACTTC. This chain uses TRBV6-1 with TRBJ2-7; D remains ambiguous. CDR3 length: 13 residues. Germline V gene sequence: CDR1 MNHNS, CDR2 SASEGT. V was shortened by 0 bases and J by 7 bases, with 10 bases between the two germline ends.

The chain links TRBV27 to TRBJ1-1; D remains ambiguous. Trimming removed 5 bases at V and 6 bases at J, with 13 bases between. Germline CDR1 reads MNHEY; CDR2 reads SMNVEV (reference sequence). The CDR3 is made up of 13 amino acids. The CDR3 protein is CASSLRGTPEAFF. CDR3 DNA: TGTGCCAGCAGTCTACGAGGAACGCCTGAAGCTTTCTTT.

The chain uses TRBV5-1 and TRBJ1-2; tentative D call: TRBD1 (5 bases). Germline CDR1 SGHRS, CDR2 YFSETQ. The germline V and J ends were trimmed by 0 bases and 5 bases, with 11 bases remaining between them. The CDR3 loop spans 14 amino acids. The CDR3 coding sequence is TGCGCCAGCAGCTTGGAATTAGGGGAATATGGCTACACCTTC. It translates to CASSLELGEYGYTF.

The CDR3 is CASSEEPGGRETQYF. The CDR3 bases are TGTGCCAGCAGTGAAGAACCGGGGGGTAGGGAGACCCAGTACTTC. The chain uses TRBV6-1 and TRBJ2-5; 7 positions agree with TRBD2. The CDR3 has 15 amino acids. V gave up 1 base and J gave up 5 bases; unmatched junction bases: 7. Germline V lookup: CDR1 MNHNS, CDR2 SASEGT.

V gene TRBV5-6 combines with J gene TRBJ1-3, with D possibly being TRBD1 (5 bases). The CDR3 contains 12 residues. The germline V gene encodes CDR1 SGHDT and CDR2 YYEEEE. Trimming took off 2 bases at V and 6 bases at J, with 6 bases between the two ends. CDR3: CASSLGVNTIYF. The CDR3 DNA is TGTGCCAGCAGCTTAGGGGTAAACACCATATATTTT. Filled out from reference TRBV5-6 and TRBJ1-3, the complete variable domain reads DAGVTQSPTHLIKTRGQQVTLRCSPKSGHDTVSWYQQALGQGPQFIFQYYEEEERQRGNFPDRFSGHQFPNYSSELNVNALLLGDSALYLCASSLGVNTIYFGEGSWLTVV.

The chain recombines TRBV19 with TRBJ2-4, with 8 bases fitting TRBD1. J was trimmed by 0 bases and V by 1 base; bases with no gene match: 17. The CDR3 is 21 amino acids. The germline gives CDR1 LNHDA, CDR2 SQIVND (reference sequence). CDR3 amino acids: CASSIARPGQVERAAKNIQYF. The DNA of the CDR3 is TGTGCCAGTAGTATAGCCCGACCGGGACAGGTGGAGCGTGCAGCCAAAAACATTCAGTACTTC.

CDR3 nucleotide sequence: TGTGCCACAACAGGGGGCGATGAGCAGTTCTTC. This gives the protein CATTGGDEQFF. The chain is built from TRBV24-1 and TRBJ2-1; 9 bases fit TRBD1. V lost 10 bases and J lost 8; bases outside the gene matches: 2. Germline V gene sequence: CDR1 KGHDR, CDR2 SFDVKD. CDR3 size: 11 residues.

The chain links TRBV10-1 to TRBJ1-2, with 8 bases fitting TRBD1. V shed 4 bases, J shed 7 bases, and the junction held 5 bases outside the gene matches. CDR3 size: 13 residues. Looked up from germline, CDR1 is WNHNN and CDR2 is SYGVQD (reference sequence). The CDR3, as DNA: TGCGCCAGCAGTGGGGGGACAGGCCCTGGCTACACCTTC. Translating it yields CASSGGTGPGYTF.